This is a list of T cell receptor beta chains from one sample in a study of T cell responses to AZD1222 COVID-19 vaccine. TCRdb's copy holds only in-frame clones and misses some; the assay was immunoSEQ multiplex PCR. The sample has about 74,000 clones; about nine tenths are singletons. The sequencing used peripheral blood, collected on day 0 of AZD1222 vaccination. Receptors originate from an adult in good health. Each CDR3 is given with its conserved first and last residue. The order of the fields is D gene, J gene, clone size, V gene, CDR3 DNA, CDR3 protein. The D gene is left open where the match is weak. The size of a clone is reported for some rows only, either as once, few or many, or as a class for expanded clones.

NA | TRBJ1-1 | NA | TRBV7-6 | TGTGCCAGCAGCCAGGCCCCCCCGGCAAACACTGAAGCTTTCTTT | CASSQAPPANTEAFF
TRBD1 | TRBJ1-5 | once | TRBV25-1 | TGTGCCAGCAGTGAAACAGGGGGCAATCAGCCCCAGCATTTT | CASSETGGNQPQHF
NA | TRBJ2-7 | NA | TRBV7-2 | TGTGCCAGCAGGAGGACTTTCAGCGCCTACGAGCAGTACTTC | CASRRTFSAYEQYF
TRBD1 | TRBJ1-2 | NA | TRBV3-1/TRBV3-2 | TGTGCCAGCAGCCAGGGGGACAGGGGAAGTGACAACTATGGCTACACCTTC | CASSQGDRGSDNYGYTF
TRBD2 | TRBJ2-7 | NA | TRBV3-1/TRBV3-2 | TGTGCCAGCAGCCATCGACTAGCGTCTCTCTACGAGCAGTACTTC | CASSHRLASLYEQYF
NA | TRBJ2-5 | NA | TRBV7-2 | TGTGCCAGCAGCTTAGAAAGGGGGGAGACCCAGTACTTC | CASSLERGETQYF
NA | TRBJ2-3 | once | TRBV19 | TGTGCCAGTAGTATAGGGGGGACTCCTGCCACAGATACGCAGTATTTT | CASSIGGTPATDTQYF
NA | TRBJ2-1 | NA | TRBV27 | TGTGCCAGCAGTTTAGGTACGGGGTCCAATGAGCAGTTCTTC | CASSLGTGSNEQFF
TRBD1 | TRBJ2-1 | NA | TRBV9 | TGTGCCAGCAGCCCTCACAGGGGAACCTACAATGAGCAGTTCTTC | CASSPHRGTYNEQFF
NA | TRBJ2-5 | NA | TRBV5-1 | TGCGCCAGCAGCTTGACGGGGTCGCGGGAGACCCAGTACTTC | CASSLTGSRETQYF
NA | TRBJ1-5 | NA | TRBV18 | TGTGCCAGCTCACCAAACAGAAACGTCTATAGCAATCAGCCCCAGCATTTT | CASSPNRNVYSNQPQHF
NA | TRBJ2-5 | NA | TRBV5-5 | TGTGCCAGCCAGGGTCCCAGGGAGACCCAGTACTTC | CASQGPRETQYF
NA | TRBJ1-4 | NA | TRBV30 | TGTGCCTGGAGGCATCGATCCCCACCGACTAATGAAAAACTGTTTTTT | CAWRHRSPPTNEKLFF
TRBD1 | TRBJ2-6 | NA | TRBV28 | TGTGCCAGCACCGCCGGGACAGGGGGCCTCAACGTCCTGACTTTC | CASTAGTGGLNVLTF
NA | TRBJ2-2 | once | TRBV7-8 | TGTGCCAGCAGCATTCAGGGTGTCGGGGAGCTGTTTTTT | CASSIQGVGELFF
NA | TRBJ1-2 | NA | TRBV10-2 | TGCGCCAGCAGTGAGGAGGGAAACTATGGCTACACCTTC | CASSEEGNYGYTF
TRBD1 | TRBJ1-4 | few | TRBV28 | TGTGCCAGCAGGACATCCGGGACAGGGGGAAAACTGTTTTTT | CASRTSGTGGKLFF
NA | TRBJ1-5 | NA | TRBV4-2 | TGTGCCAGCAGCCAAGATTTGGGGGGAATTCAGCCCCAGCATTTT | CASSQDLGGIQPQHF
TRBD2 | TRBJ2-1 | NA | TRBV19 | TGTGCCAGTAGTCCACTCCGGACCCCCGGACGGGGCCTTTGGACTAGAGGCTACAATGAGCAGTTCTTC | CASSPLRTPGRGLWTRGYNEQFF
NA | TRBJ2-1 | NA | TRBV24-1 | TGTGCCACCAGTGACCCGGCGGGGTACAATGAGCAGTTCTTC | CATSDPAGYNEQFF
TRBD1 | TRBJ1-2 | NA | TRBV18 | TGTGCCAGCTCACGGACAGGAGACCCGGGCTACACCTTC | CASSRTGDPGYTF
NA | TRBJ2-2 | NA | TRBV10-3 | TGTGCCACCCTAGGGGGGGCCGACACCGGGGAGCTGTTTTTT | CATLGGADTGELFF
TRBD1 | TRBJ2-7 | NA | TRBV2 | TGTGCCAGCACCCTAGACAGGGGGTCCTACGAGCAGTACTTC | CASTLDRGSYEQYF
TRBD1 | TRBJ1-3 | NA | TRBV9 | TGTGCCAGCAGCACCGGACAGGGGGCGCCCGGAAACACCATATATTTT | CASSTGQGAPGNTIYF
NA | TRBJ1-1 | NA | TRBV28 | TGTGCCAGCAGTTTGAACCGTACGCCGGGTGAAGCTTTCTTT | CASSLNRTPGEAFF
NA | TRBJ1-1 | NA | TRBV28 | TGTGCCAGCAGGGTGAACACTGAAGCTTTCTTT | CASRVNTEAFF
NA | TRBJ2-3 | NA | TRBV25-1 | TGTGCCAGCAGCGATACACGTTATACGCAGTATTTT | CASSDTRYTQYF
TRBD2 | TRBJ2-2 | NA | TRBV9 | TGTGCCAGCAGCCCCCGACTAGCGGAGAACACCGGGGAGCTGTTTTTT | CASSPRLAENTGELFF
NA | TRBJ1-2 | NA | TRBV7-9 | TGTGCCAGCAGCTTAGAGGGGAGTGAAGGCGGCTACACCTTC | CASSLEGSEGGYTF